The T cell receptor beta chain described here comes from a study of OX40 agonist ivuxolimab in advanced cancers. Method: immunoSEQ multiplex PCR; TCRdb's copy keeps in-frame clones and lacks some. Counted here are over 55,000 clones, over 80% occurring once; the ten biggest clones make up around 0.73%. The CDR3 sequence is 15 residues long. V shed 0 bases and J shed 3 bases, with 12 bases lying between them. Germline CDR1 reads SGHAT; CDR2 reads FQNNGV. This clone has only a few counts. The identical CDR3 is also encoded by other nucleotide sequences in the sample. This chain links TRBV11-2 with TRBJ2-7; possible D gene TRBD1, 6 bases. The source of this sequence is an adult with an advanced solid tumor such as melanoma, head and neck, liver or kidney cancer. Sample: CD4+ or CD8+ T cells sorted from blood, taken in a trial of the OX40 agonist ivuxolimab. CDR3 nucleotides: TGTGCCAGCAGCTTAGAGGGCAGGGGAAGCTACGAGCAGTACTTC. Protein product: CASSLEGRGSYEQYF.